The sequence of this T cell receptor beta chain was determined in a study of patients and donors after allogeneic stem cell transplantation. TCRdb called the RT-PCR reads again in MiXCR, with one record for every CDR3 protein. The sample holds 920,000 or so distinct CDR3 sequences; roughly 17% are singletons and the top ten take approximately 5.9%. This clonotype showed up just a few times. The TCR comes from a human donor who was either an allogeneic HSCT recipient or a stem cell or donor lymphocyte infusion donor (not recorded which). It is not recorded whose cells these are; they may come from a transplant donor. Sequenced: blood, either unsorted or a sorted T cell fraction (not recorded which).

The CDR3 bases are TGCGCCAGCAGCTTGAAGAGAAAAGACAGCCAAGAGACCCAGTACTTC. Encoded protein: CASSLKRKDSQETQYF. J is TRBJ2-5 and V is TRBV5-1; D possibly corresponds to TRBD1 (5 bases). The CDR3 extends over 16 amino acids. Germline V CDR1 and CDR2: SGHRS, YFSETQ. Trimming took off 1 base at V and 1 base at J, with 14 bases between the two ends.